This is a list of T cell receptor beta chains from one sample in a study of blood T cells in healthy people across ages. A single record per CDR3 protein comes from TCRdb applying MiXCR to the 5' RACE reads. The sample carries fewer than 700,000 distinct CDR3 sequences, around half recorded once. What was sequenced was blood. The receptor source for this set is an older man in good health. Both conserved end residues are part of each CDR3. A D gene is named only where the DNA matches it firmly. Size tells how often a clone was seen (once, few, many) or the class of an expanded clone, and some rows leave it out.

11,many,TRBJ2-1,NA,TRBV6-6,CASSSGLEQFF,TGTGCCAGCAGCTCGGGCCTGGAGCAGTTCTTC
13,NA,TRBJ1-2,TRBD1,TRBV15,CATSRGDRDGYTF,TGTGCCACCAGCAGAGGGGACAGAGATGGCTACACCTTC
14,NA,TRBJ2-2,NA,TRBV5-1,CATSPGPTTGELFF,TGCGCCACTTCCCCGGGGCCGACGACCGGGGAGCTGTTTTTT
16,NA,TRBJ2-3,TRBD2,TRBV7-3,CASSFDSGGIADTQYF,TGTGCCAGCAGCTTTGATAGCGGGGGTATCGCAGATACGCAGTATTTT
15,NA,TRBJ2-7,NA,TRBV27,CASSPQGREVDEQYF,TGTGCCAGCAGTCCACAGGGAAGAGAAGTCGACGAGCAGTACTTC
16,NA,TRBJ1-2,TRBD1,TRBV3-1,CASSQGGQGSIYGYTF,TGTGCCAGCAGCCAAGGGGGACAGGGGAGTATTTATGGCTACACCTTC
17,many,TRBJ2-1,TRBD2,TRBV20-1,CSARIAGNSRSYNEQFF,TGCAGTGCTAGGATAGCGGGAAACTCCAGATCCTACAATGAGCAGTTCTTC
14,NA,TRBJ2-7,NA,TRBV20-1,CSARAGTRAYEQYF,TGCAGTGCTCGCGCCGGGACACGGGCCTACGAGCAGTACTTC
12,once,TRBJ2-2,TRBD1,TRBV29-1,CSSMTGHGELFF,TGCAGCAGTATGACAGGGCACGGGGAGCTGTTTTTT
13,many,TRBJ2-1,NA,TRBV7-3,CASSLERDNEQFF,TGTGCCAGCAGCTTGGAAAGGGACAATGAGCAGTTCTTC
12,NA,TRBJ2-1,TRBD1,TRBV20-1,CSARGQPNEQFF,TGCAGTGCTAGGGGACAGCCTAATGAGCAGTTCTTC
13,NA,TRBJ1-2,TRBD1,TRBV20-1,CSAQDRSYYGYTF,TGCAGTGCGCAGGACAGGAGCTACTATGGCTACACCTTC
13,NA,TRBJ1-1,NA,TRBV29-1,CSSVTQMNTEAFF,TGCAGCTCTGTGACACAAATGAACACTGAAGCTTTCTTT
14,few,TRBJ2-1,TRBD1,TRBV3-1,CASSRDRGLNEQFF,TGTGCCAGCAGCCGTGACAGGGGCCTCAATGAGCAGTTCTTC
13,few,TRBJ2-3,NA,TRBV5-1,CASSLSIADTQYF,TGCGCCAGCAGCCTTAGCATCGCAGATACGCAGTATTTT
16,NA,TRBJ2-2,NA,TRBV15,CATSRDIASNTGELFF,TGTGCCACCAGCAGAGATATCGCCAGCAACACCGGGGAGCTGTTTTTT
19,many,TRBJ2-6,TRBD2,TRBV6-5,CASSSLGRGGDFGANVLTF,TGTGCCAGCAGTTCCCTTGGACGCGGGGGGGATTTTGGGGCCAACGTCCTGACTTTC
16,NA,TRBJ2-1,TRBD2,TRBV5-1,CASSLDAGGRRNEQFF,TGCGCCAGCAGCTTGGATGCGGGGGGCCGTAGGAATGAGCAGTTCTTC
14,many,TRBJ2-7,TRBD1,TRBV6-2/TRBV6-3,CASRRGQESYEQYF,TGTGCCAGCAGACGGGGACAGGAAAGCTACGAGCAGTACTTC
16,few,TRBJ1-2,TRBD1,TRBV4-2,CASSQGQGATGYGYTF,TGTGCCAGCAGCCAAGGACAGGGGGCTACGGGCTATGGCTACACCTTC
15,NA,TRBJ1-1,NA,TRBV7-3,CASSSSGRLNTEAFF,TGTGCCAGCAGCTCCTCGGGACGGCTGAACACTGAAGCTTTCTTT
15,once,TRBJ2-1,TRBD1,TRBV6-5,CASSPTGGPSNKQFF,TGTGCCAGCAGCCCCACAGGGGGCCCGAGCAATAAGCAGTTCTTC
13,NA,TRBJ1-2,NA,TRBV6-2/TRBV6-3,CASSSDTNYGYTF,TGTGCCAGCAGTTCGGACACTAACTATGGCTACACCTTC
12,few,TRBJ1-4,TRBD1,TRBV29-1,CSAGQGAEKLFF,TGCAGCGCTGGACAGGGGGCCGAAAAACTGTTTTTT
15,NA,TRBJ2-7,TRBD2,TRBV15,CATSQRLAGAEEQYF,TGTGCCACCAGCCAGCGACTAGCGGGAGCGGAAGAGCAGTACTTC
15,NA,TRBJ2-7,TRBD1,TRBV28,CTSSFGTGGSNEQYF,TGTACCAGCAGTTTTGGGACAGGGGGTTCGAACGAGCAGTACTTC
16,few,TRBJ2-5,NA,TRBV12-3/TRBV12-4,CASSRGEGQARETQYF,TGTGCCAGCAGCCGGGGGGAGGGACAGGCGAGAGAGACCCAGTACTTC
16,many,TRBJ2-3,NA,TRBV6-5,CASRRDVIRAADTQYF,TGTGCCAGCAGGCGGGACGTAATTAGGGCGGCAGATACGCAGTATTTT
14,few,TRBJ2-3,NA,TRBV7-2,CASSLVPRTDTQYF,TGTGCCAGCAGCTTAGTTCCTAGAACAGATACGCAGTATTTT
16,NA,TRBJ2-7,NA,TRBV7-9,CASSPKNGPSAYEQYF,TGTGCCAGCAGCCCGAAAAACGGCCCCTCGGCCTACGAGCAGTACTTC
13,few,TRBJ2-5,NA,TRBV5-1,CASSTGEYNEQYF,TGCGCCAGCAGCACCGGGGAATACAATGAGCAGTACTTC
15,few,TRBJ2-7,NA,TRBV7-2,CASSLGDAVTYEQYF,TGTGCCAGCAGCTTAGGGGATGCGGTTACCTACGAGCAGTACTTC
12,many,TRBJ2-1,NA,TRBV12-3/TRBV12-4,CASSPTYNEQFF,TGTGCCAGCAGTCCGACTTACAATGAGCAGTTCTTC
18,once,TRBJ2-5,TRBD2,TRBV4-1,CASSQDSLSGGSQETQYF,TGCGCCAGCAGCCAAGATTCGCTTAGCGGGGGCTCCCAAGAGACCCAGTACTTC
14,NA,TRBJ2-1,TRBD1,TRBV27,CASRPGQGRNEQFF,TGTGCCAGCAGACCGGGACAGGGGAGGAATGAGCAGTTCTTC
13,NA,TRBJ1-3,NA,TRBV12-3/TRBV12-4,CASSFNPGNTIYF,TGTGCCAGCAGTTTTAATCCTGGAAACACCATATATTTT
15,many,TRBJ2-7,TRBD1,TRBV5-1,CASSLEGGHIYEQYF,TGCGCCAGCAGCTTGGAAGGGGGCCACATCTACGAGCAGTACTTC
14,many,TRBJ1-1,NA,TRBV6-5,CASSRSGLSTEAFF,TGTGCCAGCAGTCGGTCCGGGTTAAGCACTGAAGCTTTCTTT
12,once,TRBJ1-1,NA,TRBV29-1,CSVEEIILEAFF,TGCAGCGTTGAAGAGATAATCTTAGAGGCTTTCTTT
15,once,TRBJ1-6,NA,TRBV4-3,CASSQGVESYSPLHF,TGCGCCAGCAGCCAAGGCGTTGAGTCTTATTCACCCCTCCACTTT
14,few,TRBJ2-5,TRBD1,TRBV12-3/TRBV12-4,CASSQTGLKETQYF,TGTGCCAGCAGCCAGACAGGGTTAAAAGAGACCCAGTACTTC
12,many,TRBJ2-3,NA,TRBV29-1,CSGDSGTDTQYF,TGCAGCGGTGATTCCGGCACAGATACGCAGTATTTT
15,few,TRBJ1-4,TRBD1,TRBV7-9,CASSTQGQGGEKLFF,TGTGCCAGCAGCACCCAAGGACAGGGGGGTGAAAAACTGTTTTTT
17,NA,TRBJ2-1,NA,TRBV7-2,CASSLAGRGAPNNEQFF,TGTGCCAGCAGCTTAGCGGGTCGAGGGGCCCCTAACAATGAGCAGTTCTTC
16,NA,TRBJ1-2,NA,TRBV27,CASSPRVDRIIFGYTF,TGTGCCAGCAGTCCCAGGGTTGACAGGATCATATTTGGCTACACCTTC
16,NA,TRBJ2-7,NA,TRBV5-1,CASSPGAGTSNYEQYF,TGCGCCAGCAGCCCAGGCGCCGGGACAAGTAATTACGAGCAGTACTTC
15,few,TRBJ1-1,TRBD1,TRBV29-1,CSVRGTGTRGTEAFF,TGCAGCGTTAGGGGGACAGGCACCCGGGGCACTGAAGCTTTCTTT
15,NA,TRBJ1-4,NA,TRBV15,CATSRDHGAMEKLFF,TGTGCCACCAGCAGAGATCATGGGGCGATGGAAAAACTGTTTTTT
17,NA,TRBJ2-3,NA,TRBV12-3/TRBV12-4,CASGMGLDGSRTDTQYF,TGTGCCAGCGGTATGGGACTTGATGGATCCCGCACAGATACGCAGTATTTT
12,NA,TRBJ1-1,NA,TRBV6-2/TRBV6-3,CASSQVSTEAFF,TGTGCCAGCAGTCAAGTCTCGACTGAAGCTTTCTTT